The clone carrying this T cell receptor beta chain was counted a few times. Its antigen is unidentified. The data are from a study of T-cell memory formation after mild COVID-19. Study at large: Clusters were largely donor specific.

Using constant-segment primers, 5'RACE produced TCR alpha and TCR beta cDNA libraries carrying sample barcodes and UMIs. A single record per CDR3 protein comes from TCRdb applying MiXCR to the 5' RACE reads. The table includes 350,000 or so distinct CDR3 sequences, approximately 21% detected once. Points from the study as a whole: Among clones contracting day 15 to 85, CD4/CD8 was balanced, whereas later expanders leaned CD4+. Pre-infection memory carried some responding clones, suggesting that cross-reactive memory joined.

The receptor's source is an adult woman who had mild COVID-19 (a few samples of this study predate the infection). Cell type and time point are not known. The sequenced sample consisted of PBMCs or a T cell subset sorted from them (not recorded which).

This chain's CDR3 is CASSDGVNEKLFF. The CDR3 DNA sequence: TGTGCCAGCTCAGACGGGGTTAATGAAAAACTGTTTTTT. This chain connects TRBV18 to TRBJ1-4; D remains unclear. V lost 5 bases, J lost 4 bases, and 8 bases lay in between. The CDR3 length is 13 residues. CDR1 is KGHSH, CDR2 LQKENI, per germline.